Listed below are T cell receptor beta chains from one sample, sequenced in a study of post-analysis software for immune sequencing data. A single record per CDR3 protein comes from TCRdb applying MiXCR to the PCR reads. This table has hundreds of thousands of distinct CDR3 sequences, less than 35% appearing once. The sample consisted of blood. These receptors originate from a girl under 18 with multiple sclerosis. CDR3s include the opening cysteine and the closing phenylalanine or tryptophan. Fields, in order: D gene, clone size, J gene, V gene, CDR3 DNA, CDR3 protein. D genes are given only for firm matches. Not every row has a clone size; where given, it reads once, few, many or a size class.

d_call: TRBD2; clone_size: -; j_call: TRBJ2-1; v_call: TRBV5-1; cdr3_nt: TGCGCCAGCAGCTCGCGGGAGGACTCCCGGGCCCAGCAGTTCTTC; cdr3_aa: CASSSREDSRAQQFF
d_call: TRBD2; clone_size: few; j_call: TRBJ2-1; v_call: TRBV4-1; cdr3_nt: TGCGCCAGCAGCCAAGGGGGACTAGCCTACAATGAGCAGTTCTTC; cdr3_aa: CASSQGGLAYNEQFF
d_call: TRBD2; clone_size: -; j_call: TRBJ2-2; v_call: TRBV10-3; cdr3_nt: TGTGCCATCAGTGGACGACTAGCGGGGTCGAACACCGGGGAGCTGTTTTTT; cdr3_aa: CAISGRLAGSNTGELFF
d_call: TRBD1; clone_size: -; j_call: TRBJ2-3; v_call: TRBV20-1; cdr3_nt: TGCAGTGCCCTCCATGCGGGACAGGGCACAGATACGCAGTATTTT; cdr3_aa: CSALHAGQGTDTQYF
d_call: -; clone_size: many; j_call: TRBJ1-2; v_call: TRBV15; cdr3_nt: TGTGCCACCTTCCTGATGGGCTATGGCTACACCTTC; cdr3_aa: CATFLMGYGYTF
d_call: -; clone_size: -; j_call: TRBJ1-2; v_call: TRBV5-1; cdr3_nt: TGCGCCAGCAGTAAAGACTGGGGAGCTGGGAACTATGGCTACACCTTC; cdr3_aa: CASSKDWGAGNYGYTF
d_call: -; clone_size: many; j_call: TRBJ2-7; v_call: TRBV7-9; cdr3_nt: TGTGCCAGCAGCTTAGCGGGCTACTCCTACGAGCAGTACTTC; cdr3_aa: CASSLAGYSYEQYF
d_call: TRBD1; clone_size: -; j_call: TRBJ1-1; v_call: TRBV24-1; cdr3_nt: TGTGCCACCAGTGATTTGTCTAGGCCACAGGGGGCGGCGTCCACTGAAGCTTTCTTT; cdr3_aa: CATSDLSRPQGAASTEAFF
d_call: TRBD1; clone_size: few; j_call: TRBJ1-6; v_call: TRBV28; cdr3_nt: TGTGCCAGCGGGGACCGGGACAGGGGGATCTATAATTCACCCCTCCACTTT; cdr3_aa: CASGDRDRGIYNSPLHF
d_call: TRBD2; clone_size: -; j_call: TRBJ2-3; v_call: TRBV24-1; cdr3_nt: TGTGCCACCAGTGAGGCGGGGGTCGTAGATACGCAGTATTTT; cdr3_aa: CATSEAGVVDTQYF
d_call: TRBD1; clone_size: -; j_call: TRBJ1-1; v_call: TRBV4-1; cdr3_nt: TGCGCCAGCAGCCGAGCACAGGGGAACCCTGAAGCTTTCTTT; cdr3_aa: CASSRAQGNPEAFF
d_call: -; clone_size: few; j_call: TRBJ1-5; v_call: TRBV4-1; cdr3_nt: TGCGCCAGCAGCCAAGATCCAGGGGCCCTAAATCAGCCCCAGCATTTT; cdr3_aa: CASSQDPGALNQPQHF
d_call: -; clone_size: -; j_call: TRBJ2-7; v_call: TRBV9; cdr3_nt: TGTGCCAGCAGCGTCCTATGGGCAGGCCGAAATACCTACGAGCAGTACTTC; cdr3_aa: CASSVLWAGRNTYEQYF
d_call: TRBD1; clone_size: -; j_call: TRBJ2-1; v_call: TRBV20-1; cdr3_nt: TGCAGTGCCATAAGAGGGACAGGAGGGAACAATGAGCAGTTCTTC; cdr3_aa: CSAIRGTGGNNEQFF
d_call: TRBD1; clone_size: few; j_call: TRBJ2-1; v_call: TRBV5-1; cdr3_nt: TGCGCCAGCAGCGTGGGACAGGGTAGATCCAATGAGCAGTTCTTC; cdr3_aa: CASSVGQGRSNEQFF
d_call: -; clone_size: -; j_call: TRBJ2-5; v_call: TRBV5-6; cdr3_nt: TGTGCCAGCAGCTGGACCGATTCGGAGACCCAGTACTTC; cdr3_aa: CASSWTDSETQYF
d_call: -; clone_size: many; j_call: TRBJ2-1; v_call: TRBV12-3/TRBV12-4; cdr3_nt: TGTGCCAGCAGCCTACGACAGGTCCTCTCCAATGAGCAGTTCTTC; cdr3_aa: CASSLRQVLSNEQFF
d_call: TRBD2; clone_size: -; j_call: TRBJ2-5; v_call: TRBV5-5; cdr3_nt: TGTGCCAGCAGCCAAGCTAGCGGGGCCCTCCAAACCGGAACGGGGACCCAGTACTTC; cdr3_aa: CASSQASGALQTGTGTQYF
d_call: TRBD2; clone_size: few; j_call: TRBJ2-1; v_call: TRBV6-5; cdr3_nt: TGTGCCAGCACCCCCGGGACTAGCGGCAGATATGAGCAGTTCTTC; cdr3_aa: CASTPGTSGRYEQFF
d_call: -; clone_size: few; j_call: TRBJ1-4; v_call: TRBV11-2; cdr3_nt: TGTGCCAGCAACCGGGACCTAGGAGAAAAACTGTTTTTT; cdr3_aa: CASNRDLGEKLFF
d_call: -; clone_size: few; j_call: TRBJ1-2; v_call: TRBV5-1; cdr3_nt: TGCGCCAGCAGCTTGACTCCTGACAGCGGCTATGGCTACACCTTC; cdr3_aa: CASSLTPDSGYGYTF
d_call: -; clone_size: -; j_call: TRBJ2-1; v_call: TRBV7-2; cdr3_nt: TGTGCCAGCAGCTGGAGGGGCCGTGAGCAGTTCTTC; cdr3_aa: CASSWRGREQFF
d_call: TRBD1; clone_size: -; j_call: TRBJ1-2; v_call: TRBV27; cdr3_nt: TGTGCCAGCAGTCAAACCGGGACAGGGCGGGGCTACACCTTC; cdr3_aa: CASSQTGTGRGYTF
d_call: TRBD1; clone_size: many; j_call: TRBJ2-1; v_call: TRBV20-1; cdr3_nt: TGCAGTGCTAGACGGCGGACAGGGGTCAATGAGCAGTTCTTC; cdr3_aa: CSARRRTGVNEQFF
d_call: TRBD1; clone_size: -; j_call: TRBJ2-5; v_call: TRBV10-3; cdr3_nt: TGTGCCATCAGGGATAGACAGGGGGAAGAGACCCAGTACTTC; cdr3_aa: CAIRDRQGEETQYF
d_call: TRBD1; clone_size: -; j_call: TRBJ2-7; v_call: TRBV20-1; cdr3_nt: TGCGGGGGGTTAGGGACAGGGGGCTCCGAGCAGTACTTC; cdr3_aa: CGGLGTGGSEQYF
d_call: -; clone_size: -; j_call: TRBJ1-6; v_call: TRBV6-5; cdr3_nt: TGTGCCAGCGGTATTAATTCACCCCTCCACTTT; cdr3_aa: CASGINSPLHF
d_call: TRBD1; clone_size: once; j_call: TRBJ2-5; v_call: TRBV29-1; cdr3_nt: TGCAGCGTTGAAGGGGCAGGGGGAGAGACCCAGTACTTC; cdr3_aa: CSVEGAGGETQYF
d_call: -; clone_size: -; j_call: TRBJ2-7; v_call: TRBV29-1; cdr3_nt: TGCAGCGTTGAAGGGGGGGGGCTTCTTTTGGAGGCCCAGTACTTC; cdr3_aa: CSVEGGGLLLEAQYF
d_call: -; clone_size: -; j_call: TRBJ1-6; v_call: TRBV7-9; cdr3_nt: TGTGCCAGCAGCCAGACGATAGAACAGGGTCCAAGTTCACCCCTCCACTTT; cdr3_aa: CASSQTIEQGPSSPLHF
d_call: -; clone_size: -; j_call: TRBJ2-7; v_call: TRBV27; cdr3_nt: TGTGCCAGTAGAGCAATTGGGGCTCTCGAGCAGTACTTC; cdr3_aa: CASRAIGALEQYF
d_call: TRBD2; clone_size: few; j_call: TRBJ2-7; v_call: TRBV6-2/TRBV6-3; cdr3_nt: TGTGCCAGCAGTTATCCCTCGGGCGGGAGGCGCTACGAGCAGTACTTC; cdr3_aa: CASSYPSGGRRYEQYF
d_call: TRBD1; clone_size: few; j_call: TRBJ2-6; v_call: TRBV20-1; cdr3_nt: TGCAGTGCTGGGACCGCAGGGGGCTATTCTGGGGCCAACGTCCTGACTTTC; cdr3_aa: CSAGTAGGYSGANVLTF
d_call: -; clone_size: few; j_call: TRBJ1-5; v_call: TRBV20-1; cdr3_nt: TGCAGTGTACAGGGTTTAGTAGGGCAGCCCCAGCATTTT; cdr3_aa: CSVQGLVGQPQHF
d_call: -; clone_size: -; j_call: TRBJ2-3; v_call: TRBV20-1; cdr3_nt: TGCAGTGCTCCCACGTTAGATACGCAGTATTTT; cdr3_aa: CSAPTLDTQYF
d_call: -; clone_size: few; j_call: TRBJ2-5; v_call: TRBV20-1; cdr3_nt: TGCAGTGCTAGAGCTGTTGGGTGGGAGACCCAGTACTTC; cdr3_aa: CSARAVGWETQYF
d_call: -; clone_size: -; j_call: TRBJ2-1; v_call: TRBV6-4; cdr3_nt: TGTGCCAGCAGTGACGAAAGTTCAGTGACCAATGAGCAGTTCTTC; cdr3_aa: CASSDESSVTNEQFF
d_call: -; clone_size: -; j_call: TRBJ2-1; v_call: TRBV5-1; cdr3_nt: TGCGCCAGCAGCTTGTGGCCCTCAAACTACAATGAGCAGTTCTTC; cdr3_aa: CASSLWPSNYNEQFF
d_call: TRBD2; clone_size: -; j_call: TRBJ2-1; v_call: TRBV20-1; cdr3_nt: TGCAGTGCTAGAGATCCCACGGGGGGGACACTAATGAAGCAGTTCTTC; cdr3_aa: CSARDPTGGTLMKQFF
d_call: TRBD1; clone_size: few; j_call: TRBJ1-2; v_call: TRBV2; cdr3_nt: TGTGCCAGCCCTGACAGGGTTTATGGCTACACCTTC; cdr3_aa: CASPDRVYGYTF
d_call: -; clone_size: -; j_call: TRBJ2-7; v_call: TRBV25-1; cdr3_nt: TGTGCCAGCAGTCAGCCACGTCCTACCCAATTCGAGCAGTACTTC; cdr3_aa: CASSQPRPTQFEQYF
d_call: -; clone_size: few; j_call: TRBJ1-5; v_call: TRBV2; cdr3_nt: TGTGCCAGCAGGGCGGTAGGGGGGCTGAAGAATCAGCCCCAGCATTTT; cdr3_aa: CASRAVGGLKNQPQHF
d_call: -; clone_size: -; j_call: TRBJ1-4; v_call: TRBV20-1; cdr3_nt: TGCAGTGCTAGAGTACCAGGGATCACTGAAAAACTGTTTTTT; cdr3_aa: CSARVPGITEKLFF
d_call: TRBD2; clone_size: few; j_call: TRBJ2-1; v_call: TRBV20-1; cdr3_nt: TGCAGTGCTGGGACTAGCGGGCGTATCTACGAGCAGTTCTTC; cdr3_aa: CSAGTSGRIYEQFF
d_call: -; clone_size: -; j_call: TRBJ1-1; v_call: TRBV6-2/TRBV6-3; cdr3_nt: TGTGCCAGCAGTTACGGGTTGCCAGGAAGTACTGAAGCTTTCTTT; cdr3_aa: CASSYGLPGSTEAFF
d_call: TRBD1; clone_size: -; j_call: TRBJ2-7; v_call: TRBV5-1; cdr3_nt: TGCGCCAGCAGCTTGCTCGGGACAGGGCCCTACGAGCAGTACTTC; cdr3_aa: CASSLLGTGPYEQYF
d_call: TRBD2; clone_size: -; j_call: TRBJ2-1; v_call: TRBV7-9; cdr3_nt: TGTGCCAGCAGCTTACGGCGGGGGGTTTACTACAATGAGCAGTTCTTC; cdr3_aa: CASSLRRGVYYNEQFF
d_call: TRBD2; clone_size: -; j_call: TRBJ2-7; v_call: TRBV6-1; cdr3_nt: TGTGCCAGCAGAGGGACTAGCGGGACATTATACGAGCAGTACTTC; cdr3_aa: CASRGTSGTLYEQYF
d_call: -; clone_size: many; j_call: TRBJ1-2; v_call: TRBV29-1; cdr3_nt: TGCAGCGTTGAGCCAGGGAACTATGGCTACACCTTC; cdr3_aa: CSVEPGNYGYTF
d_call: -; clone_size: many; j_call: TRBJ2-7; v_call: TRBV12-3/TRBV12-4; cdr3_nt: TGTGCCAGCTCGTATTTCCCCGGGACTCACGAGCAGTACTTC; cdr3_aa: CASSYFPGTHEQYF